This is a list of T cell receptor beta chains from one sample in a study of cytotoxic CD8 clonotypes in ibrutinib-treated CLL. This table comes from immunoSEQ multiplex PCR, and its TCRdb copy is limited to in-frame clones, with some not included. The table has around 140,000 clones, 80% seen once; the top ten hold roughly 7.2%. Sequencing used PBMCs, obtained after 36 months of ibrutinib treatment. Source of these receptors: a human donor with chronic lymphocytic leukemia. Each CDR3 is given with its conserved first and last residue. Fields, in order: D gene, J gene, clone size, V gene, CDR3 DNA, CDR3 protein. D genes are given only for firm matches. Size values are once, few and many counts, or a class for expanded clones, and some rows have none.

TRBD2	TRBJ2-6	.	TRBV11-3	TGTGCCAGCAGCGCGGGACTAGCGGACGCCTCTGGGGCCAACGTCCTGACTTTC	CASSAGLADASGANVLTF
.	TRBJ2-7	.	TRBV10-3	TGTGCCATCAGTCCAGGCGTCCCGTCCTACGAGCAGTACTTC	CAISPGVPSYEQYF
.	TRBJ2-1	.	TRBV6-6	TGTGCCAGCAGTTACGAGGGGGGCTCCTACAATGAGCAGTTCTTC	CASSYEGGSYNEQFF
.	TRBJ1-6	.	TRBV11-2	TGTGCCAGCGATCCGGGAAGCTCCTATAATTCACCCCTCCACTTT	CASDPGSSYNSPLHF
.	TRBJ1-1	.	TRBV6-5	TGTGCCAGCAGGAGATGGACTGCCACTGAAGCTTTCTTT	CASRRWTATEAFF
.	TRBJ1-2	.	TRBV18	TGTGCCAGCTCACCAGGGGGAACGTCTAACTATGGCTACACCTTC	CASSPGGTSNYGYTF
.	TRBJ1-5	.	TRBV4-1	TGCGCCAGCAGCCAACGCCGGTTTCGAGACACGGATCGGCAGAGGGCCCAGCATTTT	CASSQRRFRDTDRQRAQHF
.	TRBJ2-7	.	TRBV10-3	TGTGCCATCAGTGCCAGTCGATCTGCGCCCGAGCAGTACTTC	CAISASRSAPEQYF
.	TRBJ1-2	.	TRBV5-6	TGTGCCAGCAGCTTGGTTTCCGGAAGTAACTATGGCTACACCTTC	CASSLVSGSNYGYTF
TRBD1	TRBJ1-4	.	TRBV4-1	TGCGCCAGCAGCCCCGGTAGGGGGCAAACTAATGAAAAACTGTTTTTT	CASSPGRGQTNEKLFF
.	TRBJ2-2	.	TRBV19	TGTGCCAGGGGACGCGGGGAGCTGTTTTTT	CARGRGELFF
TRBD1	TRBJ1-5	few	TRBV29-1	TGCAGCGTGGGAGGGACAGGGGGTAGCAATCAGCCCCAGCATTTT	CSVGGTGGSNQPQHF
.	TRBJ2-3	.	TRBV30	TGTGCCTGGAGTGTAAGTTCAGGTAGAGATACGCAGTATTTT	CAWSVSSGRDTQYF
.	TRBJ2-5	.	TRBV4-1	TGCGCCAGCAGCCAAGATCAGTCGGCGGCTGGCGCGACCCAGTACTTC	CASSQDQSAAGATQYF
TRBD2	TRBJ2-5	.	TRBV9	TGTGCCAGCAGCGTAGATCCGGCGGGAGGGTTCGAGGAGACCCAGTACTTC	CASSVDPAGGFEETQYF
.	TRBJ1-1	once	TRBV5-5	TGTGCCAGCAGCCTGACAGTGGGAAACACTGAAGCTTTCTTT	CASSLTVGNTEAFF
.	TRBJ1-6	.	TRBV6-5	TGTGCCAGCAGTTACTCAGGGGTAGGGTCACCCCTCCACTTT	CASSYSGVGSPLHF
.	TRBJ1-1	.	TRBV5-4	TGTGCCAGCAGCTTGGCGGGAGGTAAGGGGACTGAAGCTTTCTTT	CASSLAGGKGTEAFF
.	TRBJ1-4	once	TRBV5-4	TGTGCCAGCAGCCCCTCCGGGGGACGTGATGAAAAACTGTTTTTT	CASSPSGGRDEKLFF
TRBD1	TRBJ1-3	.	TRBV28	TGTGCCAGCAGTTCGCAGGGGGAACGTGGAAACACCATATATTTT	CASSSQGERGNTIYF
.	TRBJ2-7	.	TRBV25-1	TGTGCCAGCAGAAGAGGGAAGCAGTACTTC	CASRRGKQYF
TRBD1	TRBJ2-7	.	TRBV28	TGTGCCAGCGGGACAGTAGACTACGAGCAGTACTTC	CASGTVDYEQYF
.	TRBJ2-1	.	TRBV21-1	TGTGCCAGCATTGTTGAGCAGTTCTTC	CASIVEQFF
TRBD1	TRBJ1-2	.	TRBV7-2	TGTGCCAGCAGCCCTAGACTACAGGGGGCACGGGGCTACACCTTC	CASSPRLQGARGYTF
.	TRBJ2-7	.	TRBV5-6	TGTGCCAGCAGGCGTACCGGGGCCTCCTCCTACGAGCAGTACTTC	CASRRTGASSYEQYF
.	TRBJ1-4	.	TRBV15	TGTGCCACCAGCAGAGAGAGGGCAACTAATGAAAAACTGTTTTTT	CATSRERATNEKLFF
.	TRBJ1-4	.	TRBV7-2	TGTGCCAGCAGCTTAGATAGGGGAGGTGAAAAACTGTTTTTT	CASSLDRGGEKLFF
TRBD1	TRBJ1-2	.	TRBV15	TGTGCCACCAGCAGAGATTGGGACAGCTATGGCTACACCTTC	CATSRDWDSYGYTF
TRBD1	TRBJ1-1	.	TRBV30	TGTGCCTGGAGTGTCGGACAGGGAGGGGTCACTGAAGCTTTCTTT	CAWSVGQGGVTEAFF
.	TRBJ2-2	.	TRBV19	TGTGCCAGTAAGGGGCCCTACGGGGAGCTGTTTTTT	CASKGPYGELFF
TRBD1	TRBJ2-7	.	TRBV11-3	TGTGCCAGCAGACGGGGACAGCACGACGAGCAGTACTTC	CASRRGQHDEQYF
.	TRBJ1-3	.	TRBV5-8	TGTGCCAGCAGCTTTCGAGCTGGAAACACCATATATTTT	CASSFRAGNTIYF
.	TRBJ1-5	.	TRBV7-5	TGTGTCAGAAGTCCCAAGCCCCAGCATTTT	CVRSPKPQHF
TRBD2	TRBJ2-7	.	TRBV2	TGTGCCAGCAGGGCCGGGACTAGCGGGGGTTACGAGCAGTACTTC	CASRAGTSGGYEQYF
.	TRBJ2-5	.	TRBV18	TGTGCCAGCTCACCCCCGATGACACAAGAGACCCAGTACTTC	CASSPPMTQETQYF
.	TRBJ2-3	.	TRBV15	TGTGCCACCAGCAGAGGGGGCGGGCCCAGCACAGATACGCAGTATTTT	CATSRGGGPSTDTQYF
.	TRBJ2-1	.	TRBV10-3	TGTGCCATCACGGGGGATTCCCTCTCTGAGCAGTTCTTC	CAITGDSLSEQFF
.	TRBJ2-5	.	TRBV5-1	TGCGCCAGCAGCTTCGGAGTGGGAGTTGGGCAAGAGACCCAGTACTTC	CASSFGVGVGQETQYF
.	TRBJ1-1	.	TRBV2	TGTGCCAGCCTCCTGATAAACACTGAAGCTTTCTTT	CASLLINTEAFF
.	TRBJ1-2	once	TRBV7-9	TGTGCCAGCAAGGCCAGGGAGTCGGGCTACACCTTC	CASKARESGYTF
.	TRBJ2-7	.	TRBV7-8	TGTGCCAGCAGCTGGGGACGGACCTACGAGCAGTACTTC	CASSWGRTYEQYF
TRBD2	TRBJ2-7	.	TRBV18	TGTGCCAGCTCCGGGGGGGCTTACGAGCAGTACTTC	CASSGGAYEQYF
.	TRBJ1-3	.	TRBV30	TGTGCCTGGAGTACTCCGTCAGGACGTGGAAACACCATATATTTT	CAWSTPSGRGNTIYF
.	TRBJ1-2	few	TRBV27	TGTGCCAGCAGTTTATCTTCGCAGAGCTCCTATGGCTACACCTTC	CASSLSSQSSYGYTF
.	TRBJ2-2	.	TRBV19	TGTGCCAAAAAAAAACATGGCCGGGAGCTGTTTTTT	CAKKKHGRELFF
TRBD1	TRBJ1-5	.	TRBV10-3	TGTGCCACAACCGGGACAGGGATTCATCAGCCCCAGCATTTT	CATTGTGIHQPQHF
.	TRBJ1-5	.	TRBV19	TGTGCCAGTAGCAGAGGCGCCACTAGCAATCAGCCCCAGCATTTT	CASSRGATSNQPQHF
.	TRBJ1-2	few	TRBV18	TGTGCCAGCTCACTAGACGGGGCGCAAGGCTACACCTTC	CASSLDGAQGYTF
TRBD2	TRBJ2-5	.	TRBV6-1	TGTGCCAGCAGCGAACTAGCGGGCCCTCACGTGGAGACCCAGTACTTC	CASSELAGPHVETQYF
.	TRBJ1-2	.	TRBV11-2	TGTGCCAGCAGCAAAATCCCTTCTGGCTACACCTTC	CASSKIPSGYTF
.	TRBJ2-1	.	TRBV11-3	TGTGCCAGCAGGGCCAGGGGTGGCACCTACAATGAGCAGTTCTTC	CASRARGGTYNEQFF
TRBD1	TRBJ2-2	.	TRBV4-1	TGCGCCAGCAGCCAAAGGGACAGGGGAAACACCGGGGAGCTGTTTTTT	CASSQRDRGNTGELFF
TRBD1	TRBJ1-5	.	TRBV19	TGTGCCAGTAGTATAGGTCTTTGGACAGGGGGGGATAGCAATCAGCCCCAGCATTTT	CASSIGLWTGGDSNQPQHF
.	TRBJ1-5	once	TRBV5-5	TGTGCCAGCAGCTTGGAAGGGGTTGGTCAGCCCCAGCATTTT	CASSLEGVGQPQHF
.	TRBJ2-7	.	TRBV6-5	TGTGCCAGCAGTTACTCGGGGACGACCTACGAGCAGTACTTC	CASSYSGTTYEQYF
TRBD1	TRBJ2-7	.	TRBV6-5	TGTGCCAGCAGGGCTCTACAGGGGGGCTACTACGAGCAGTACTTC	CASRALQGGYYEQYF
.	TRBJ1-3	.	TRBV30	TGTGCCTGGAGCCAGAATACTGGAAACACCATATATTTT	CAWSQNTGNTIYF
.	TRBJ1-1	.	TRBV7-9	TGTGCCAGCAGCCCCCGGGGGGGGATGAACACTGAAGCTTTCTTT	CASSPRGGMNTEAFF
.	TRBJ2-1	.	TRBV29-1	TGCAGCGTTGATGTCGGGCCCGGCTATGAGCAGTTCTTC	CSVDVGPGYEQFF
.	TRBJ2-5	.	TRBV14	TGTGCCAGCAGCCAAGAGGGGTATAGGACCCAAGAGACCCAGTACTTC	CASSQEGYRTQETQYF